The rows below give T cell receptor beta chains drawn from one sample of a study of shared clonotypes between healthy human individuals. This table comes from immunoSEQ multiplex PCR, and its TCRdb copy is limited to in-frame clones, with some not included. The sample contains a few million clones, approximately 94% of which appear only once. Sequencing used naive CD4+ T cells sorted from blood. These receptors all stem from a man between 18 and 35 years old in good health. CDR3s include the opening cysteine and the closing phenylalanine or tryptophan. The D gene is left open where the match is weak. The listing skips clone size in some rows; elsewhere it reads once, few, many or a size class.

v_gene	abundance	j_gene	d_gene	CDR3nt	CDR3aa
TRBV11-2	NA	TRBJ2-7	TRBD2	TGTGCCAGCAGTCCTAGGGCTAGCGGGGGCTACGAGCAGTACTTC	CASSPRASGGYEQYF
TRBV5-4	NA	TRBJ2-3	TRBD2	TGTGCCAGCAGCCGACAGAGGGGACTAGCGGGTACAGATACGCAGTATTTT	CASSRQRGLAGTDTQYF
TRBV6-1	NA	TRBJ1-6	TRBD1	TGTGCCAGCTCCAAAGGACAGGATAATTCACCCCTCCACTTT	CASSKGQDNSPLHF
TRBV18	NA	TRBJ2-2	NA	TGTGCCAGCTCACCATCGGACCCGAACACCGGGGAGCTGTTTTTT	CASSPSDPNTGELFF
TRBV5-1	NA	TRBJ1-1	NA	TGCGCCAGCAGCTTGGATCAGGGCTACCTCGAAGCTTTCTTT	CASSLDQGYLEAFF
TRBV2	NA	TRBJ1-2	NA	TGTGCCAGCAGTGAAGCCGGGGTTGGCTACACCTTC	CASSEAGVGYTF
TRBV7-9	NA	TRBJ2-1	NA	TGTGCCAGCAGGGTGGCTGCAGCGGACCCCTCCTACAATGAGCAGTTCTTC	CASRVAAADPSYNEQFF
TRBV9	NA	TRBJ1-6	TRBD1	TGTGCCAGCAGCGCTCGGGACAGGGATAATTCACCCCTCCACTTT	CASSARDRDNSPLHF
TRBV20-1	NA	TRBJ1-2	NA	TGCAGTGCCAGGGCCCTCCTGGGCTACACCTTC	CSARALLGYTF
TRBV28	NA	TRBJ1-5	TRBD1	TGTGCCAGCAGCTACCCTCCGACAGGGAGCAATCAGCCCCAGCATTTT	CASSYPPTGSNQPQHF
TRBV29-1	NA	TRBJ2-1	TRBD2	TGCAGCGTCTCACCACGGCTAGCGGGTGGAGATGAGCAGTTCTTC	CSVSPRLAGGDEQFF
TRBV6-5	NA	TRBJ1-2	TRBD1	TGTGCCAGCAGTTACGACAGGGTCGGTGGCTACACCTTC	CASSYDRVGGYTF
TRBV12-5	NA	TRBJ2-1	NA	TGTGCTAGTGGTTTGCAATTCCCAGTTAGTAACAATGAGCAGTTCTTC	CASGLQFPVSNNEQFF
TRBV6-6	NA	TRBJ2-3	TRBD2	TGTGCCAGCAGTGCGGGACGGGGGGGCACAGATACGCAGTATTTT	CASSAGRGGTDTQYF
TRBV5-1	once	TRBJ2-3	TRBD1	TGCGCCAGCACGGACAGGAGCACAGATACGCAGTATTTT	CASTDRSTDTQYF
TRBV6-5	NA	TRBJ2-6	NA	TGTGCCAGCAGTTACGCTCGTCTGGAGGCCAACGTCCTGACTTTC	CASSYARLEANVLTF
TRBV28	NA	TRBJ1-1	NA	TGTGCCAGCAGTCCTACTCACAGTGGGCCCGGACGGACTGAAGCTTTCTTT	CASSPTHSGPGRTEAFF
TRBV27	NA	TRBJ2-7	TRBD1	TGTGCCAGCAGTCGCACAGGGGGATACGAGCAGTACTTC	CASSRTGGYEQYF
TRBV13	NA	TRBJ1-6	TRBD1	TGTGCCAGCAGCTTAACAGGGGGGCATTCACCCCTCCACTTT	CASSLTGGHSPLHF
TRBV5-1	NA	TRBJ2-3	NA	TGCGCCAGCAGCTTGGGGCCCCTCAGAGGCCGCACAGATACGCAGTATTTT	CASSLGPLRGRTDTQYF
TRBV9	NA	TRBJ1-3	NA	TGTGCCAGCAGCGTAGAGCCGAGCTCTGGAAACACCATATATTTT	CASSVEPSSGNTIYF
TRBV28	once	TRBJ2-6	TRBD2	TGTGCCAGCAGTTTCTTCGGACTAGCGGAGGCTAGCCCTTCTTTC	CASSFFGLAEASPSF
TRBV7-2	NA	TRBJ1-1	TRBD1	TGTGCCAGCAGCTCGACAGGGGCGGGCACTGAAGCTTTCTTT	CASSSTGAGTEAFF
TRBV7-2	NA	TRBJ1-3	NA	TGTGCCAGCAGCTTAGGGGCGATCTTAGGCGCTGGAAACACCATATATTTT	CASSLGAILGAGNTIYF
TRBV7-2	NA	TRBJ1-5	TRBD1	TGTGCCAGCAGCCCCGACAGGGGAGGACAGCCCCAGCATTTT	CASSPDRGGQPQHF
TRBV7-9	NA	TRBJ1-1	NA	TGTGCCAGCAGCTTTGGTTCCGGGTTTGGCACTGAAGCTTTCTTT	CASSFGSGFGTEAFF
TRBV11-2	NA	TRBJ2-7	NA	TGTGCCAGCAGCCCCACGCGCGGGTTTCCCTACGAGCAGTACTTC	CASSPTRGFPYEQYF
TRBV18	NA	TRBJ2-7	TRBD2	TGTGCCAGCTCACCTCTACTTAGCGGGAGGGCCGAACGCGAGCAGTACTTC	CASSPLLSGRAEREQYF
TRBV6-1	NA	TRBJ1-6	NA	TGTGCCAGCAGTGAACAGCGAAATTCACCCCTCCACTTT	CASSEQRNSPLHF
TRBV12-5	NA	TRBJ2-7	TRBD1	TGTGCTAGTGGTTACCCCCCGGGACAGGGGCCGTACGAGCAGTACTTC	CASGYPPGQGPYEQYF
TRBV7-2	NA	TRBJ2-7	TRBD2	TGTGCCAGCAGCTCGCGGACTAGCGGGAGATTCCTCTACGAGCAGTACTTC	CASSSRTSGRFLYEQYF
TRBV5-4	NA	TRBJ2-2	TRBD2	TGTGCCCTAAGTAGGGTGGCGGGAGGGCGAACCGGGGAGCTGTTTTTT	CALSRVAGGRTGELFF
TRBV9	NA	TRBJ2-7	NA	TGTGCCAGCAGCGTAGAAGCCCCCGAGCAGTACTTC	CASSVEAPEQYF
TRBV7-2	NA	TRBJ2-5	TRBD2	TGTGCCAGCAGCTTAGCGTGGGCGGGGGGACAAGAGACCCAGTACTTC	CASSLAWAGGQETQYF
TRBV7-2	NA	TRBJ1-5	NA	TGTGCCAGCAGCTTCCGGGGGGGTTATAGCAATCAGCCCCAGCATTTT	CASSFRGGYSNQPQHF
TRBV5-4	NA	TRBJ2-7	TRBD2	TGTGCCGGGGGACTAGCGGGTACGTACGAGCAGTACTTC	CAGGLAGTYEQYF
TRBV5-3	NA	TRBJ1-6	NA	TGTGCCAGAAGCGAGAGGTCACCCCTCCACTTT	CARSERSPLHF
TRBV7-2	NA	TRBJ2-2	NA	TGTGCCAGCAGCCCTGTACCCACCGGGGAGCTGTTTTTT	CASSPVPTGELFF
TRBV5-1	NA	TRBJ1-2	NA	TGCGCCAGCAGCTTGAGGGCCGAGGCCGGCTATGGCTACACCTTC	CASSLRAEAGYGYTF
TRBV19	NA	TRBJ2-7	NA	TGTGCCAGTAGTAACCAGGGGGGGTCAAGTGAGCAGTACTTC	CASSNQGGSSEQYF
TRBV25-1	once	TRBJ1-1	NA	TGTGCCAGCAGTCCCCATGGGGGTACTGAAGCTTTCTTT	CASSPHGGTEAFF
TRBV28	NA	TRBJ1-6	NA	TGTGCCAGCAGGAACAATATAGTTTCACCCCTCCACTTT	CASRNNIVSPLHF
TRBV11-2	NA	TRBJ2-1	TRBD1	TGTGCCAGCAGCTTAGATCAGGGGGCCCCGCCCAAGTTCTTC	CASSLDQGAPPKFF
TRBV29-1	once	TRBJ2-2	NA	TGCAGCGTTGAAGGGGACGGGGAGCTGTTTTTT	CSVEGDGELFF
TRBV5-1	once	TRBJ2-1	TRBD1	TGCGCCAGCAGCTGGGGACAGGCGCACAATGAGCAGTTCTTC	CASSWGQAHNEQFF
TRBV25-1	NA	TRBJ2-7	TRBD1	TGTGCCAGCAGTCTACGGACAGGGTCCTACGAGCAGTACTTC	CASSLRTGSYEQYF
TRBV7-2	NA	TRBJ2-3	NA	TGTGCCAGCAGCTGGACTATCCGAATTTCCACAGATACGCAGTATTTT	CASSWTIRISTDTQYF
TRBV6-1	NA	TRBJ2-7	TRBD1	TGTGCCAGCAGTACCAACAGGGGGGCCTACGAGCAGTACTTC	CASSTNRGAYEQYF
TRBV5-4	NA	TRBJ2-3	TRBD2	TGTGCCAGCAGCTTGGCGTTACGGACTAGCGGGGCTAGCACAGATACGCAGTATTTT	CASSLALRTSGASTDTQYF
TRBV7-2	once	TRBJ2-1	TRBD2	TGTGCCAGCAGCACCCGAGGAGCGGGAGGGCCCGTCGATGAGCAGTTCTTC	CASSTRGAGGPVDEQFF
TRBV7-9	NA	TRBJ1-2	NA	TGTGCCAGCAGCTTACAGGGCTACTATGGCTACACCTTC	CASSLQGYYGYTF
TRBV6-5	once	TRBJ2-2	NA	TGTGCCAGCAGTTGGGGGACACCGAACACCGGGGAGCTGTTTTTT	CASSWGTPNTGELFF
TRBV10-3	NA	TRBJ2-3	NA	TGTGCCATCAGGTCGGGCCACGCAGATACGCAGTATTTT	CAIRSGHADTQYF
TRBV7-8	NA	TRBJ2-1	NA	TGTGCCAGCAGCTTACAAAAGGGCAATGAGCAGTTCTTC	CASSLQKGNEQFF
TRBV7-9	NA	TRBJ2-2	TRBD1	TGTGCCAGCAGCCCATGGGACAGGGGGAACACCGGGGAGCTGTTTTTT	CASSPWDRGNTGELFF
TRBV30	NA	TRBJ2-5	NA	TGTGCCTGGAGTCCTTCAAGGCTGTACCAAGAGACCCAGTACTTC	CAWSPSRLYQETQYF
TRBV5-8	NA	TRBJ1-5	TRBD1	TGTGCCAGCAGTTGGACAGGGCCCAGCAATCAGCCCCAGCATTTT	CASSWTGPSNQPQHF
TRBV7-9	NA	TRBJ2-2	TRBD2	TGTGCCAGCAGCTTTGGGACTAGCGGGACGAACTGGGGGGAGCTGTTTTTT	CASSFGTSGTNWGELFF
TRBV5-1	NA	TRBJ2-1	TRBD1	TGCGCCAGCAGTCAGGAGACAGGACAGGGTAATGAGCAGTTCTTC	CASSQETGQGNEQFF
TRBV5-4	NA	TRBJ2-3	NA	TGTGCCAGCAGCGCCCGACAAGGGGCAGATACGCAGTATTTT	CASSARQGADTQYF